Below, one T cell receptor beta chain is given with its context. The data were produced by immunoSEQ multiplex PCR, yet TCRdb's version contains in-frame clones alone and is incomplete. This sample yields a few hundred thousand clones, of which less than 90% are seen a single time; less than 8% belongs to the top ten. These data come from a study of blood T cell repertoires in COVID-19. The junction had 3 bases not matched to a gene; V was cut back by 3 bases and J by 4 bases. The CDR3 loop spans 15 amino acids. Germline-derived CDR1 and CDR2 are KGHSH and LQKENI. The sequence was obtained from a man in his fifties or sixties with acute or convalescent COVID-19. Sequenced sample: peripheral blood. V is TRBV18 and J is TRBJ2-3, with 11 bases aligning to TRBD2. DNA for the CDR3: TGTGCCAGCTCACCGCTACTAGCGGGAGCAGATACGCAGTATTTT. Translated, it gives CASSPLLAGADTQYF. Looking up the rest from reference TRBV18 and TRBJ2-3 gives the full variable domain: NAGVMQNPRHLVRRRGQEARLRCSPMKGHSHVYWYRQLPEEGLKFMVYLQKENIIDESGMPKERFSAEFPKEGPSILRIQQVVRGDSAAYFCASSPLLAGADTQYFGPGTRLTVL.